The clone carrying this TCR beta chain has only one observation. Assay used: immunoSEQ multiplex PCR; TCRdb lists only in-frame clones, some missing. This table holds approximately 70,000 clones, more than 85% found once. This record comes from a study of blood T cell repertoires in COVID-19. Across the whole study: T cells, B-cell-depleted T cells, or PBMCs provided the cDNA or gDNA that served as material.

The sequence was obtained from a human donor with active COVID-19. The donor label of this sample is uncertain. Specimen: peripheral blood.

The CDR3 loop is CATSKTSGRTDTQYF. The CDR3 DNA follows: TGTGCCACCAGCAAAACTAGCGGGAGGACAGATACGCAGTATTTT. The chain has TRBV15 and TRBJ2-3; the match to TRBD2 covers 12 bases. This CDR3 region has 15 residues. Germline-derived CDR1 and CDR2 are LNHNV and YYDKDF (reference sequence). Trimming cost V 4 bases and J 3 bases; bases outside gene matches: 2. Looking up the rest from reference TRBV15 and TRBJ2-3 gives the full variable domain: DAMVIQNPRYQVTQFGKPVTLSCSQTLNHNVMYWYQQKSSQAPKLLFHYYDKDFNNEADTPDNFQSRRPNTSFCFLDIRSPGLGDTAMYLCATSKTSGRTDTQYFGPGTRLTVL.